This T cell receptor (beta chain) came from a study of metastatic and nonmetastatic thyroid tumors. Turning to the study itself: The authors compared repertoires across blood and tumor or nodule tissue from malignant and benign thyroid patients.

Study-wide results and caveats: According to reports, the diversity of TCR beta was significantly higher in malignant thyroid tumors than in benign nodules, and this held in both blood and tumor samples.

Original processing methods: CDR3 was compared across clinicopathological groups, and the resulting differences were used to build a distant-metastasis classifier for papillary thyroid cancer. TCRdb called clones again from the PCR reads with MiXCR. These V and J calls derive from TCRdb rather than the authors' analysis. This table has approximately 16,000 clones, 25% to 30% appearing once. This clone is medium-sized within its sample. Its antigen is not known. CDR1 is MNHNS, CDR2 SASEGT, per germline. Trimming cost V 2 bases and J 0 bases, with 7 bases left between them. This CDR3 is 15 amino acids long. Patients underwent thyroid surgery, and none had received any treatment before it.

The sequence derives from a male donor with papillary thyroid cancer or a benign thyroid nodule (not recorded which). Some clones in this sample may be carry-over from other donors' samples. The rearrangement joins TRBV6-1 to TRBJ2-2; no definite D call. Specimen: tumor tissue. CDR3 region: CASSEHGANTGELFF. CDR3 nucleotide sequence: TGTGCCAGCAGTGAACATGGAGCGAACACCGGGGAGCTGTTTTTT.